A selection of T cell receptor beta chains follows, all from one sample in a study of blood T cell repertoires in COVID-19. Measured with immunoSEQ multiplex PCR; TCRdb has only the in-frame clones, and not every one. The sample contains about 300,000 clones, roughly 88% of which appear only once. Sequencing used peripheral blood. The receptors were gathered from a woman aged 30 to 39 who had recovered from COVID-19. Each CDR3 is given with its conserved first and last residue. A D gene is named only where the DNA matches it firmly. The size entry is marked missing in some rows and otherwise reads once, few, many or a size class.

V	D	J	size	DNA	CDR3
TRBV9	TRBD1	TRBJ2-3	.	TGTGCCAGCAGCGTAGAATCGGACAGGGTGACAGATACGCAGTATTTT	CASSVESDRVTDTQYF
TRBV9	.	TRBJ1-6	.	TGTGCCAGCAACGACGACAGCTCCTATAATTCACCCCTCCACTTT	CASNDDSSYNSPLHF
TRBV6-1	TRBD1	TRBJ1-6	few	TGTGCCAGCAGTCTCCAGGGGGTCGCTGGGACACCCCTCCACTTT	CASSLQGVAGTPLHF
TRBV6-5	.	TRBJ2-1	.	TGTGCCAGCAGTACACTCGCGACAGGTGATGAGCAGTTCTTC	CASSTLATGDEQFF
TRBV5-6	TRBD1	TRBJ1-5	once	TGTGCCCGCAGCTGGGGGGGACAGGGGGTCAATCAGCCCCAGCATTTT	CARSWGGQGVNQPQHF
TRBV7-2	.	TRBJ1-1	few	TGTGCCAGCAGCTTAAGGGCATCGCGGGGCGGCACTGAAGCTTTCTTT	CASSLRASRGGTEAFF
TRBV18	.	TRBJ1-2	.	TGTGCCAGCTCACCACTAGGACAGAACTATGGCTACACCTTC	CASSPLGQNYGYTF
TRBV28	.	TRBJ1-2	once	TGTGCCAGCAGTGTAAGACAGGATGGCTACACCTTC	CASSVRQDGYTF
TRBV7-8	.	TRBJ2-7	.	TGTGCCAGCAGCCCGACAGAGGAGGGGGAGCAGTACTTC	CASSPTEEGEQYF
TRBV19	.	TRBJ1-5	.	TGTGCCAGTAGAGTTGGGGGGGCCGCGAATCAGCCCCAGCATTTT	CASRVGGAANQPQHF
TRBV2	.	TRBJ1-2	.	TGTGCCAGCAGTGATGCTGGGCGCTATGGCTACACCTTC	CASSDAGRYGYTF
TRBV6-1	.	TRBJ1-1	.	TGTGCCAGCAGTCCAAGGGGTTCCGAGTACACTGAAGCTTTCTTT	CASSPRGSEYTEAFF
TRBV28	.	TRBJ1-4	.	TGTGCCAGCAGTTTTTACTTGCCAGGGGAAAAACTGTTTTTT	CASSFYLPGEKLFF
TRBV6-2/TRBV6-3	.	TRBJ2-4	.	TGTGCCAGCAGTTACCTAGGTTCGGCCATTCAGTACTTC	CASSYLGSAIQYF
TRBV7-8	.	TRBJ1-1	.	TGTGCCAGCAGCTTAGCGGGGGGGTCTGAAGCTTTCTTT	CASSLAGGSEAFF
TRBV7-2	TRBD2	TRBJ2-3	.	TGTGCCAGCAGCCCAGGACTAGCCCTGGATACGCAGTATTTT	CASSPGLALDTQYF
TRBV19	.	TRBJ2-4	.	TGTGCCAGTAGTATTGGGCCCGGAAACATTCAGTACTTC	CASSIGPGNIQYF
TRBV6-5	.	TRBJ1-1	.	TGTGCCAGCAGTTACAACAGGTTCACTGAAGCTTTCTTT	CASSYNRFTEAFF
TRBV5-1	.	TRBJ2-5	.	TGCGCCAGCAGCTTCAGTTTCAAAGAGACCCAGTACTTC	CASSFSFKETQYF
TRBV28	.	TRBJ2-3	.	TGTGCCAGCAGTTTATACTTAACAGAACGCACAGATACGCAGTATTTT	CASSLYLTERTDTQYF
TRBV6-1	.	TRBJ2-7	.	TGTGCCAGCAGTGAAGCGCTTTCGGGGATGGGGTTCTACGAGCAGTACTTC	CASSEALSGMGFYEQYF
TRBV9	TRBD2	TRBJ2-1	.	TGTGCCAGCAGCGTAGCACTAGCGGGGGAGATAAACAATGAGCAGTTCTTC	CASSVALAGEINNEQFF
TRBV2	.	TRBJ2-7	.	TGTGCCAGCAGCTCCGGACAGAGGAGCTCCTACGAGCAGTACTTC	CASSSGQRSSYEQYF
TRBV4-2	TRBD2	TRBJ2-2	.	TGTGCCAGCAGCCAAGAGCGGGGGGCGAACACCGGGGAGCTGTTTTTT	CASSQERGANTGELFF
TRBV5-6	.	TRBJ2-1	.	TGTGCCAGCCAAGTTTGGGGCAGACAACTTTACAATGAGCAGTTCTTC	CASQVWGRQLYNEQFF
TRBV29-1	TRBD1	TRBJ2-5	.	TGCAGCGTTGGGACAGGGGGCGGAGAGACCCAGTACTTC	CSVGTGGGETQYF
TRBV7-9	TRBD1	TRBJ1-1	.	TGTGCCAGCAGCCGAACCGGGACAGGGGTGGGGACTGAAGCTTTCTTT	CASSRTGTGVGTEAFF
TRBV7-6	.	TRBJ2-5	.	TGTGCCAGCAGCTTATATCAGACTAGCCAAGAGACCCAGTACTTC	CASSLYQTSQETQYF
TRBV6-5	TRBD2	TRBJ2-3	.	TGTGCCAGCAGGACGACTAGCGGGGGGATAGATACGCAGTATTTT	CASRTTSGGIDTQYF
TRBV4-2	TRBD1	TRBJ1-2	.	TGTGCCAGCAGCCAAGATTTACACAGGGGGGACTATGGCTACACCTTC	CASSQDLHRGDYGYTF
TRBV13	TRBD1	TRBJ2-7	.	TGTGCCAGCAGCCAACCGGGACAGCCCTACGAGCAGTACTTC	CASSQPGQPYEQYF